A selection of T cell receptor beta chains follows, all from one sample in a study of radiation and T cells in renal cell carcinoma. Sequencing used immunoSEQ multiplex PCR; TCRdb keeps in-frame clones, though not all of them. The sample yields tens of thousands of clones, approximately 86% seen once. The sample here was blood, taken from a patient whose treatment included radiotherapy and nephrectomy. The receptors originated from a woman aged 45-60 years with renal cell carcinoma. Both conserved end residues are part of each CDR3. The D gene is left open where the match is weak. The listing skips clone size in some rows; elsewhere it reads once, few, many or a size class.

CDR3 DNA: TGTGCCAGCTCACCACCCTCGACAGGTACCGGGGAGCTGTTTTTT
CDR3 protein: CASSPPSTGTGELFF
clone size: NA
D gene: NA
V gene: TRBV18
J gene: TRBJ2-2

CDR3 DNA: TGTGCCAGCAGCTTTAGTGGACAGGGGAACACTGAAGCTTTCTTT
CDR3 protein: CASSFSGQGNTEAFF
clone size: once
D gene: TRBD1
V gene: TRBV11-3
J gene: TRBJ1-1

CDR3 DNA: TGTGCCAGCTCACCGGAGCGGGGGGTGAACACCGGGGAGCTGTTTTTT
CDR3 protein: CASSPERGVNTGELFF
clone size: NA
D gene: TRBD2
V gene: TRBV18
J gene: TRBJ2-2

CDR3 DNA: TGTGCCAGCAGTCAGGGAAACAGGGGAGATCAGCCCCAGCATTTT
CDR3 protein: CASSQGNRGDQPQHF
clone size: NA
D gene: TRBD1
V gene: TRBV28
J gene: TRBJ1-5

CDR3 DNA: TGTGCCAGCACCCAAGCCCTCCCTGGACAGTTAGCTAACTATGGCTACACCTTC
CDR3 protein: CASTQALPGQLANYGYTF
clone size: NA
D gene: NA
V gene: TRBV11-2
J gene: TRBJ1-2

CDR3 DNA: TGTGCCAGTAGAGAATCGAGACAGGGGAATTCACCCCTCCACTTT
CDR3 protein: CASRESRQGNSPLHF
clone size: NA
D gene: TRBD1
V gene: TRBV19
J gene: TRBJ1-6

CDR3 DNA: TGTGCCAGCAGTCGTCCAGGGGAAGAGACCCAGTACTTC
CDR3 protein: CASSRPGEETQYF
clone size: NA
D gene: NA
V gene: TRBV28
J gene: TRBJ2-5

CDR3 DNA: TGTGCCAGCTCACCACCGAAAGGGTTCACTGAAGCTTTCTTT
CDR3 protein: CASSPPKGFTEAFF
clone size: NA
D gene: NA
V gene: TRBV18
J gene: TRBJ1-1

CDR3 DNA: TGTGCCAGCAGGAGAGGCGGGGTTTCCTACGAGCAGTACTTC
CDR3 protein: CASRRGGVSYEQYF
clone size: NA
D gene: NA
V gene: TRBV2
J gene: TRBJ2-7

CDR3 DNA: TGTGCCAGTAGTCCGCATATATATGACAGGGCCAGCTCTGGGGCCAACGTCCTGACTTTC
CDR3 protein: CASSPHIYDRASSGANVLTF
clone size: NA
D gene: TRBD1
V gene: TRBV19
J gene: TRBJ2-6

CDR3 DNA: TGTGCCAGCAGCACCCGGACAGGACGCTATGGCTACACCTTC
CDR3 protein: CASSTRTGRYGYTF
clone size: few
D gene: TRBD1
V gene: TRBV9
J gene: TRBJ1-2

CDR3 DNA: TGCGCCAGCAGTGAGGGGACCGGGGCCGGCCTAAGGTTCGAGCAGTACTTC
CDR3 protein: CASSEGTGAGLRFEQYF
clone size: NA
D gene: NA
V gene: TRBV10-1
J gene: TRBJ2-7

CDR3 DNA: TGCGCCAGCAGTGATAATAGCGGGCGCTCTGGGGCCAACGTCCTGACTTTC
CDR3 protein: CASSDNSGRSGANVLTF
clone size: NA
D gene: TRBD2
V gene: TRBV10-2
J gene: TRBJ2-6

CDR3 DNA: TGCGCCAGCAGCCCCGGACAGAACAATGAGCAGTTCTTC
CDR3 protein: CASSPGQNNEQFF
clone size: NA
D gene: NA
V gene: TRBV4-3
J gene: TRBJ2-1